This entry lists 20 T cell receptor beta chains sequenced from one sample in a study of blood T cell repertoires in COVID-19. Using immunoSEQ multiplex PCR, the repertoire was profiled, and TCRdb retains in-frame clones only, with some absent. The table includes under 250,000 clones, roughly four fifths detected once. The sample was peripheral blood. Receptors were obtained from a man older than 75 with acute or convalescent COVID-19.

As DNA, the CDR3 is TGTGCCAGCAGTGGGCGACTAGCGGGAACCTACAATGAGCAGTTCTTC. Amino acid sequence: CASSGRLAGTYNEQFF. The chain joins TRBV28 to TRBJ2-1, with TRBD2 matching 11 bases. The CDR3 sequence is 16 residues long. CDR1 and CDR2 (germline): MDHEN, SYDVKM. V was pared by 5 bases and J by 2 bases, with 5 bases of the junction left unmatched. Filled out from reference TRBV28 and TRBJ2-1, the complete variable domain reads DVKVTQSSRYLVKRTGEKVFLECVQDMDHENMFWYRQDPGLGLRLIYFSYDVKMKEKGDIPEGYSVSREKKERFSLILESASTNQTSMYLCASSGRLAGTYNEQFFGPGTRLTVL.

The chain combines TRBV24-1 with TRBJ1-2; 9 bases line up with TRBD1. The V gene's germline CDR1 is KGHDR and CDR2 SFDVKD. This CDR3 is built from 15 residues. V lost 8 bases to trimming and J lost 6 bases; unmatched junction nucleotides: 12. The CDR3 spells CATTPSPGQGHGYTF. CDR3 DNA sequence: TGTGCCACCACCCCAAGTCCGGGACAGGGCCATGGCTACACCTTC.

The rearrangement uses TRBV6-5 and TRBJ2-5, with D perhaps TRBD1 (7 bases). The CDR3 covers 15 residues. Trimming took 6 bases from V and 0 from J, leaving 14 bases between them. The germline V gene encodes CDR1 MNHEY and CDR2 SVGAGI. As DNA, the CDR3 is TGTGCCAGCAGCAGGGGGGCTATATACCAAGAGACCCAGTACTTC. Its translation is CASSRGAIYQETQYF.

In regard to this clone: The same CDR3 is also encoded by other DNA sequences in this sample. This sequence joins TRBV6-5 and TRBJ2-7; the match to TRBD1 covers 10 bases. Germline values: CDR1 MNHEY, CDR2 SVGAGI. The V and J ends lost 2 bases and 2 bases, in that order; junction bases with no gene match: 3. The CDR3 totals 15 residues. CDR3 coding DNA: TGTGCCAGCAGTTACCGGGACAGGGGCACCTACGAGCAGTACTTC. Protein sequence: CASSYRDRGTYEQYF.

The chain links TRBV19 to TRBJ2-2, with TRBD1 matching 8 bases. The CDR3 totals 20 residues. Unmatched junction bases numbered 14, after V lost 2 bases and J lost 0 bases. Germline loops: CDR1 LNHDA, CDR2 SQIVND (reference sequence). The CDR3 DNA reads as TGTGCCAGTAGTATACAAGGAACCTACAGGGGGAGATCGAACACCGGGGAGCTGTTTTTT. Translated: CASSIQGTYRGRSNTGELFF. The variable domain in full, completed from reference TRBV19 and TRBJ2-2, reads DGGITQSPKYLFRKEGQNVTLSCEQNLNHDAMYWYRQDPGQGLRLIYYSQIVNDFQKGDIAEGYSVSREKKESFPLTVTSAQKNPTAFYLCASSIQGTYRGRSNTGELFFGEGSRLTVL.

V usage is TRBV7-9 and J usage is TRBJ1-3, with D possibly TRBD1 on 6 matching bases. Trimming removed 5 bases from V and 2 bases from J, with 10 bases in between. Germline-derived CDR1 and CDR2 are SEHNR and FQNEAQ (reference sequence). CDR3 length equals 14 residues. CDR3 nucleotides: TGTGCCAGCAGCACAGGGTCTGCTGGAAACACCATATATTTT. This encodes CASSTGSAGNTIYF.

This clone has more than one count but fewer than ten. The CDR3, as DNA: TGTGCCAGCAGACTTTCCGCGGGACAGTCTTACGAGCAGTACTTC. This codes for CASRLSAGQSYEQYF. The chain couples TRBV6-5 to TRBJ2-7, with TRBD1 as a possible D gene (7 bases). The CDR3 has 15 amino acids. The V gene lost 6 bases and the J gene lost 4 bases, with 19 bases spanning the gap. Germline V gene data show CDR1 as MNHEY and CDR2 as SVGAGI.

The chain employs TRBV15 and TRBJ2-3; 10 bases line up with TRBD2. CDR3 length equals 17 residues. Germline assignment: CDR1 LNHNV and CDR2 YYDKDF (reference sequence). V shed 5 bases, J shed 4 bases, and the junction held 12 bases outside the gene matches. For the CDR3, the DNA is TGTGCCACCAGCTCAAGTCGAGCGGGGGGGCTGGCAGATACGCAGTATTTT. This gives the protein CATSSSRAGGLADTQYF. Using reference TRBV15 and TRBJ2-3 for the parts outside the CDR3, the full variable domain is DAMVIQNPRYQVTQFGKPVTLSCSQTLNHNVMYWYQQKSSQAPKLLFHYYDKDFNNEADTPDNFQSRRPNTSFCFLDIRSPGLGDTAMYLCATSSSRAGGLADTQYFGPGTRLTVL.

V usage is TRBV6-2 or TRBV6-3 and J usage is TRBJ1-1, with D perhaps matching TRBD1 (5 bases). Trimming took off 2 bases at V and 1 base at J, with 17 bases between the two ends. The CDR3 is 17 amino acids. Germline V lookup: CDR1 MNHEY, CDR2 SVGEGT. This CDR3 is CASSYGGGAGQNTEAFF. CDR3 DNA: TGTGCCAGCAGTTACGGGGGGGGAGCCGGTCAGAACACTGAAGCTTTCTTT.

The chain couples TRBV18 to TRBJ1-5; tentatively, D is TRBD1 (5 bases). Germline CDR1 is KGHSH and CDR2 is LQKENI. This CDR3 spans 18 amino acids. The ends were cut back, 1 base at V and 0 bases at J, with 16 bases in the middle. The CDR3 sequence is CASSPQLTGGYSNQPQHF. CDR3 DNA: TGTGCCAGCTCACCACAGTTGACGGGGGGTTATAGCAATCAGCCCCAGCATTTT. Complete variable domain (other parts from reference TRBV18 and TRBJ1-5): NAGVMQNPRHLVRRRGQEARLRCSPMKGHSHVYWYRQLPEEGLKFMVYLQKENIIDESGMPKERFSAEFPKEGPSILRIQQVVRGDSAAYFCASSPQLTGGYSNQPQHFGDGTRLSIL.

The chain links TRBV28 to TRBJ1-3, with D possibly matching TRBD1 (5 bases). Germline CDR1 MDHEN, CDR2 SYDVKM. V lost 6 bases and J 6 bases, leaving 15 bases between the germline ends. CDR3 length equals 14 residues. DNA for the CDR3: TGTGCCAGCAGCCTTCGGACAAGGGAAAACACCATATATTTT. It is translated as CASSLRTRENTIYF.

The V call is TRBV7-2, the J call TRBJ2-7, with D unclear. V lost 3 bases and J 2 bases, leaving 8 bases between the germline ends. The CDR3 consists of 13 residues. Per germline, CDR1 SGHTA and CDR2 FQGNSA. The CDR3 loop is CASSLLATYEQYF. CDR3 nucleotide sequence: TGTGCCAGCAGCTTGCTGGCCACCTACGAGCAGTACTTC.

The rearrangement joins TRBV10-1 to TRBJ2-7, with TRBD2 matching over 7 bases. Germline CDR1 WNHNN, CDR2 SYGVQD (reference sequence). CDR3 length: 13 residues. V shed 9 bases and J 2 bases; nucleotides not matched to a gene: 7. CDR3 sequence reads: CARKLANPYEQYF. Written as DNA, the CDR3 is TGCGCCAGGAAACTAGCGAACCCCTACGAGCAGTACTTC.

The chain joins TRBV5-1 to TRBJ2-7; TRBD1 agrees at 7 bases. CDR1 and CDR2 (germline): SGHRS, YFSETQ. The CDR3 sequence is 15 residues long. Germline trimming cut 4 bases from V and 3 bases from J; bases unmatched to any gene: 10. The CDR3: CASSLSGQNYYEQYF. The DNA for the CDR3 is TGCGCCAGCAGCCTATCGGGACAGAACTACTACGAGCAGTACTTC.

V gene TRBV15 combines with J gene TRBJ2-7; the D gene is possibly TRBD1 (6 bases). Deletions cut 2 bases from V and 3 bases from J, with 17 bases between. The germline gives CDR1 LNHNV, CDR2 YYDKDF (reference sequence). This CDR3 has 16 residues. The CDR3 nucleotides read TGTGCCACCAGCAGATCCCTCGACAGGACCTACTACGAGCAGTACTTC. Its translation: CATSRSLDRTYYEQYF.

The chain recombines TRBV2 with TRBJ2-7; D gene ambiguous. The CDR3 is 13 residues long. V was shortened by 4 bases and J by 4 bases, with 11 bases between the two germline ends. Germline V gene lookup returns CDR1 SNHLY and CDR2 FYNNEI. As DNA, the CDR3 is TGTGCCAGCAGTGTTCGACATGAATACGAGCAGTACTTC. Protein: CASSVRHEYEQYF.

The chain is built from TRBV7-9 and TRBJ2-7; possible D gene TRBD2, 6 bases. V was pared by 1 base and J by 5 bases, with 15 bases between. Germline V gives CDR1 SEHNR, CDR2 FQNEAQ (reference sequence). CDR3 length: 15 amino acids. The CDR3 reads CASSLVSGRIHEQYF. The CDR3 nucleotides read TGTGCCAGCAGCTTAGTTTCCGGGAGAATCCACGAGCAGTACTTC.

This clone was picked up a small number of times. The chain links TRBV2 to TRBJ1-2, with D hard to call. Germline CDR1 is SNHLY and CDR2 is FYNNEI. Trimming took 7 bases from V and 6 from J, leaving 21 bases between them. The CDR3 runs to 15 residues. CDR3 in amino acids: CASTRYWRSGDGYTF. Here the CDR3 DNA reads TGTGCCAGCACCAGATATTGGAGGTCTGGGGATGGCTACACCTTC. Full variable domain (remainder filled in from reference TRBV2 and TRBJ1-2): EPEVTQTPSHQVTQMGQEVILRCVPISNHLYFYWYRQILGQKVEFLVSFYNNEISEKSEIFDDQFSVERPDGSNFTLKIRSTKLEDSAMYFCASTRYWRSGDGYTFGSGTRLTVV.

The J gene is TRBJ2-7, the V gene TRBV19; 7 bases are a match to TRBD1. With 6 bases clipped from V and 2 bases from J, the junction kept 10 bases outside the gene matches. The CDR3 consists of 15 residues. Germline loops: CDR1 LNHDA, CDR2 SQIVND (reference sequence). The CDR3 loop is CASRTTGASTYEQYF. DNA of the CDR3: TGTGCCAGTAGAACAACAGGGGCCTCTACCTACGAGCAGTACTTC.

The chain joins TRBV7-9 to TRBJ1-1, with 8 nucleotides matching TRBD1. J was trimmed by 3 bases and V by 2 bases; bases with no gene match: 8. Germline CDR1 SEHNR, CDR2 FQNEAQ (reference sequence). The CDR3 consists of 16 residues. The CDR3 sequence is CASSLPPGGKDTEAFF. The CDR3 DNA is TGTGCCAGCAGCTTACCTCCAGGGGGCAAAGACACTGAAGCTTTCTTT. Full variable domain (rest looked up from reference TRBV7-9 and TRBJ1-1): DTGVSQNPRHKITKRGQNVTFRCDPISEHNRLYWYRQTLGQGPEFLTYFQNEAQLEKSRLLSDRFSAERPKGSFSTLEIQRTEQGDSAMYLCASSLPPGGKDTEAFFGQGTRLTVV.